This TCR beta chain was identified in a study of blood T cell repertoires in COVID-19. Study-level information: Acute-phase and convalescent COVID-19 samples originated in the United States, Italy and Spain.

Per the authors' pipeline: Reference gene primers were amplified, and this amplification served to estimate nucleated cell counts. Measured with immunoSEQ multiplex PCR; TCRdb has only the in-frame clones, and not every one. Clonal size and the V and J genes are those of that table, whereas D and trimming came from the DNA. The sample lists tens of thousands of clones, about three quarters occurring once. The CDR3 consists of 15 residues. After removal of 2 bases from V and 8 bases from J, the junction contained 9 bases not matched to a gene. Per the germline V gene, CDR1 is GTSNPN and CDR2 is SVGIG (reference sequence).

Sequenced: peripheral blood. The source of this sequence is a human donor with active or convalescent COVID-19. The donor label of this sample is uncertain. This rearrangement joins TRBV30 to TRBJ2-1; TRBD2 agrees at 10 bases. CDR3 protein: CAWSKGTSDWDEQFF. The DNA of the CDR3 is TGTGCCTGGAGTAAGGGGACTAGCGATTGGGATGAGCAGTTCTTC.